The clone carrying this T cell receptor beta chain was observed a handful of times. The data belong to a study of blood T cells in healthy people across ages. For the study at large: Every two T cells gave about one barcoded beta molecule via template switching.

A second PCR, run for roughly 7 to 12 cycles, used a sample-barcoded 5' primer plus a J-beta primer mix. In TCRdb, the 5' RACE reads were re-called with MiXCR into one record per CDR3 protein. The profile shows about 670,000 distinct CDR3 sequences, 40% to 45% of them singletons. The CDR3 extends over 14 amino acids. V was clipped by 3 bases and J by 0 bases, with 10 bases between them. CDR1 SGHRS and CDR2 YFSETQ come from the germline V gene. The chain combines TRBV5-1 with TRBJ2-7, with no clear D. The sample consisted of blood. The sequence derives from a man older than 75 in good health. Here the CDR3 reads CASSSYRASYEQYF. The CDR3 bases are TGCGCCAGCAGCTCTTACCGGGCCTCCTACGAGCAGTACTTC.